The rows below give T cell receptor beta chains drawn from one sample of a study of identifying expanded T cells in peripheral blood. Sequenced by immunoSEQ multiplex PCR; TCRdb stores in-frame clones only, minus some. The sample consists of tens of thousands of clones, roughly 89% of them appearing once. Sequencing was carried out using blood. The receptors were sampled from a person aged 18 to 75 in good health. CDR3s include the opening cysteine and the closing phenylalanine or tryptophan. D genes are given only for firm matches. Some rows mark clone size as missing; the rest say once, few, many or name a class of expanded clone.

CDR3 length: 14; J gene: TRBJ1-1; D gene: TRBD1; clone size: -; V gene: TRBV27; CDR3 protein: CASSWTGGNTEAFF; CDR3 DNA: TGTGCCAGCAGTTGGACAGGGGGCAACACTGAAGCTTTCTTT
CDR3 length: 14; J gene: TRBJ2-1; D gene: -; clone size: -; V gene: TRBV9; CDR3 protein: CASSGGGSFGEQFF; CDR3 DNA: TGTGCCAGCAGCGGCGGAGGGTCCTTTGGGGAGCAGTTCTTC
CDR3 length: 16; J gene: TRBJ2-3; D gene: TRBD2; clone size: -; V gene: TRBV7-9; CDR3 protein: CASSLVGTSGSGTQYF; CDR3 DNA: TGTGCCAGCAGCTTAGTGGGTACTAGCGGGAGCGGTACGCAGTATTTT
CDR3 length: 14; J gene: TRBJ2-1; D gene: -; clone size: -; V gene: TRBV5-1; CDR3 protein: CASSFWGQGNEQFF; CDR3 DNA: TGCGCCAGCAGCTTCTGGGGGCAGGGCAATGAGCAGTTCTTC
CDR3 length: 15; J gene: TRBJ2-5; D gene: TRBD2; clone size: -; V gene: TRBV11-3; CDR3 protein: CASSPGLGGSETQYF; CDR3 DNA: TGTGCCAGCAGCCCGGGTCTGGGGGGGTCAGAGACCCAGTACTTC
CDR3 length: 13; J gene: TRBJ2-3; D gene: -; clone size: -; V gene: TRBV5-6; CDR3 protein: CASSRGPTDTQYF; CDR3 DNA: TGTGCCAGCAGCCGCGGGCCCACAGATACGCAGTATTTT
CDR3 length: 14; J gene: TRBJ2-7; D gene: -; clone size: -; V gene: TRBV5-5; CDR3 protein: CASSLSLGGYEQYF; CDR3 DNA: TGTGCCAGCAGCCTGAGTTTAGGGGGATACGAGCAGTACTTC
CDR3 length: 16; J gene: TRBJ2-1; D gene: TRBD2; clone size: -; V gene: TRBV2; CDR3 protein: CASSEVGLAGGNEQFF; CDR3 DNA: TGTGCCAGCAGTGAAGTTGGACTAGCGGGAGGTAATGAGCAGTTCTTC
CDR3 length: 13; J gene: TRBJ1-1; D gene: -; clone size: once; V gene: TRBV2; CDR3 protein: CASRWQMNTEAFF; CDR3 DNA: TGTGCCAGCCGGTGGCAAATGAACACTGAAGCTTTCTTT
CDR3 length: 15; J gene: TRBJ2-7; D gene: -; clone size: -; V gene: TRBV27; CDR3 protein: CASSSTPRGSYEQYF; CDR3 DNA: TGTGCCAGCAGTTCGACCCCTCGTGGTTCCTACGAGCAGTACTTC
CDR3 length: 13; J gene: TRBJ1-1; D gene: -; clone size: few; V gene: TRBV13; CDR3 protein: CASIVGAVAEAFF; CDR3 DNA: TGTGCCAGCATAGTCGGGGCGGTCGCTGAAGCTTTCTTT
CDR3 length: 15; J gene: TRBJ2-2; D gene: TRBD2; clone size: -; V gene: TRBV13; CDR3 protein: CASWESGRRTGELFF; CDR3 DNA: TGTGCCAGTTGGGAAAGCGGGAGGAGGACCGGGGAGCTGTTTTTT
CDR3 length: 14; J gene: TRBJ1-3; D gene: TRBD1; clone size: -; V gene: TRBV7-9; CDR3 protein: CASSEQGAGNTIYF; CDR3 DNA: TGTGCCAGCAGCGAACAGGGGGCTGGAAACACCATATATTTT
CDR3 length: 11; J gene: TRBJ1-2; D gene: -; clone size: -; V gene: TRBV7-9; CDR3 protein: CASSLGDGYTF; CDR3 DNA: TGTGCCAGCAGCTTAGGAGATGGCTACACCTTC
CDR3 length: 15; J gene: TRBJ2-7; D gene: TRBD1; clone size: once; V gene: TRBV25-1; CDR3 protein: CASSAPGTGKYEQYF; CDR3 DNA: TGTGCCAGCAGTGCTCCAGGGACAGGGAAATACGAGCAGTACTTC
CDR3 length: 13; J gene: TRBJ2-7; D gene: -; clone size: -; V gene: TRBV11-2; CDR3 protein: CASSLAAPDEQYF; CDR3 DNA: TGTGCCAGCAGCTTAGCCGCCCCCGACGAGCAGTACTTC
CDR3 length: 12; J gene: TRBJ2-3; D gene: -; clone size: -; V gene: TRBV19; CDR3 protein: CASSIREAAQYF; CDR3 DNA: TGTGCCAGTAGTATACGGGAAGCGGCCCAGTATTTT
CDR3 length: 15; J gene: TRBJ1-1; D gene: TRBD1; clone size: few; V gene: TRBV19; CDR3 protein: CASSIVQGGLTEAFF; CDR3 DNA: TGTGCCAGTAGTATTGTACAGGGGGGACTAACTGAAGCTTTCTTT
CDR3 length: 16; J gene: TRBJ2-7; D gene: TRBD1; clone size: -; V gene: TRBV7-9; CDR3 protein: CASSPRQGEGSYEQYF; CDR3 DNA: TGTGCCAGCAGCCCAAGACAGGGGGAAGGGAGCTACGAGCAGTACTTC
CDR3 length: 14; J gene: TRBJ2-7; D gene: TRBD1; clone size: -; V gene: TRBV7-2; CDR3 protein: CASSLEQGYYEQYF; CDR3 DNA: TGTGCCAGCAGCTTAGAACAGGGGTATTACGAGCAGTACTTC
CDR3 length: 12; J gene: TRBJ2-7; D gene: -; clone size: -; V gene: TRBV25-1; CDR3 protein: CASSAHYGEQYF; CDR3 DNA: TGTGCCAGCAGTGCTCACTACGGCGAGCAGTACTTC
CDR3 length: 18; J gene: TRBJ2-3; D gene: TRBD2; clone size: -; V gene: TRBV11-2; CDR3 protein: CASSAPGTSGSNTDTQYF; CDR3 DNA: TGTGCCAGCAGCGCCCCCGGGACTAGCGGGAGTAACACAGATACGCAGTATTTT
CDR3 length: 12; J gene: TRBJ2-5; D gene: -; clone size: -; V gene: TRBV7-6; CDR3 protein: CASSLALETQYF; CDR3 DNA: TGTGCCAGCAGCTTAGCGCTGGAGACCCAGTACTTC
CDR3 length: 14; J gene: TRBJ1-2; D gene: TRBD1; clone size: -; V gene: TRBV6-5; CDR3 protein: CASSYVQGGGGYTF; CDR3 DNA: TGTGCCAGCAGTTACGTCCAGGGGGGCGGTGGCTACACCTTC
CDR3 length: 13; J gene: TRBJ1-1; D gene: -; clone size: many; V gene: TRBV29-1; CDR3 protein: CSASTELNTEAFF; CDR3 DNA: TGCAGCGCCTCGACAGAACTGAACACTGAAGCTTTCTTT
CDR3 length: 14; J gene: TRBJ2-3; D gene: TRBD1; clone size: -; V gene: TRBV19; CDR3 protein: CASKLTGDTDTQYF; CDR3 DNA: TGTGCCAGTAAGTTAACAGGGGACACAGATACGCAGTATTTT
CDR3 length: 13; J gene: TRBJ2-1; D gene: -; clone size: -; V gene: TRBV6-5; CDR3 protein: CASSPPDAARQFF; CDR3 DNA: TGTGCCAGCAGTCCCCCTGATGCAGCCAGGCAGTTCTTC
CDR3 length: 15; J gene: TRBJ2-1; D gene: -; clone size: -; V gene: TRBV6-5; CDR3 protein: CASRASAGRANEQFF; CDR3 DNA: TGTGCCAGCAGAGCAAGCGCGGGCAGGGCAAATGAGCAGTTCTTC
CDR3 length: 15; J gene: TRBJ2-3; D gene: -; clone size: -; V gene: TRBV6-4; CDR3 protein: CASSAGEADTDTQYF; CDR3 DNA: TGTGCCAGCAGTGCCGGGGAGGCCGACACAGATACGCAGTATTTT
CDR3 length: 15; J gene: TRBJ2-3; D gene: -; clone size: few; V gene: TRBV11-3; CDR3 protein: CASSLGRGRTDTQYF; CDR3 DNA: TGTGCCAGCAGCTTAGGCAGGGGCCGCACAGATACGCAGTATTTT
CDR3 length: 13; J gene: TRBJ2-4; D gene: -; clone size: -; V gene: TRBV19; CDR3 protein: CASSISGLNIQYF; CDR3 DNA: TGTGCCAGTAGTATTTCCGGATTAAACATTCAGTACTTC
CDR3 length: 16; J gene: TRBJ2-3; D gene: TRBD2; clone size: -; V gene: TRBV11-2; CDR3 protein: CASSLPPGLETDTQYF; CDR3 DNA: TGTGCCAGCAGCTTACCGCCGGGACTAGAGACAGATACGCAGTATTTT